This record concerns one T cell receptor beta chain sequence. Its antigen is as yet unknown. Germline CDR1 is SGHNT and CDR2 is YYREEE (reference sequence). The V segment lost 4 bases and the J segment 10 bases; nucleotides outside the gene matches: 6. The CDR3 contains 14 residues. This entry comes from a study of T cell responses to AZD1222 COVID-19 vaccine. Broader study findings: White British ancestry dominated among donors, who included more females, and clonal diversity was possibly underestimated. Regions 160-218 and 743-854 held dominance among vaccine-associated CD4 TCRs, which spanned spike. AZD1222 recipients seropositive at baseline numbered only 5 to 7.

Profiled with immunoSEQ multiplex PCR; TCRdb holds only in-frame clones, not every one. The profile shows over 95,000 clones, approximately 90% of them singletons. The TCR originated in an adult in good health. The chain recombines TRBV5-4 with TRBJ1-6; 9 positions agree with TRBD1. The sample was peripheral blood, taken on day 0 of AZD1222 vaccination. In DNA, the CDR3 is TGTGCCAGCAGCCCGAGGACAGGGGACTCACCCCTCCACTTT. Encoded protein: CASSPRTGDSPLHF.